This T cell receptor (beta chain) is from a study of cytomegalovirus exposure and HLA in healthy donors. The PCR had 60 Vbeta and 13 Jbeta primers. Repertoires were generated with immunoSEQ multiplex PCR, while TCRdb's copy carries only in-frame clones and drops some. Of 73,000 or so clones listed, 65% to 85% are singletons. The CDR3 extends over 15 amino acids. V dropped 0 bases and J dropped 1 base, with 7 bases sitting between them. The germline gives CDR1 SGHRS, CDR2 YFSETQ. The source of this sequence is a middle-aged woman in good health and CMV-seropositive. The sequencing sample was made of PBMCs. The chain links TRBV5-1 to TRBJ2-2; D remains unclear. The CDR3 here is CASSLVSRNTGELFF. For the CDR3, the DNA is TGCGCCAGCAGCTTGGTTTCCCGGAACACCGGGGAGCTGTTTTTT.